A selection of T cell receptor beta chains follows, all from one sample in a study of blood T cell repertoires in COVID-19. Data came from immunoSEQ multiplex PCR; TCRdb stores just in-frame clones and leaves some out. The sample shows fewer than 50,000 clones, around 85% of them seen only once. The sample taken for sequencing was peripheral blood. These TCRs come from a woman older than 75 with acute or convalescent COVID-19. Both conserved end residues are part of each CDR3. The D gene is left open where the match is weak. A row's size may be missing; if present it is once, few, many or a size class.

v_call	clone_size	j_call	d_call	cdr3_aa	cdr3_nt
TRBV29-1	.	TRBJ1-2	.	CSVAIDIFYGYTF	TGCAGCGTTGCTATTGACATCTTCTATGGCTACACCTTC
TRBV28	.	TRBJ2-4	.	CASSDIGQGKNIQYF	TGTGCCAGCAGTGACATCGGGCAGGGCAAAAACATTCAGTACTTC
TRBV12-3/TRBV12-4	.	TRBJ2-7	.	CASSLVGHEQYF	TGTGCCAGCAGTTTAGTGGGCCACGAGCAGTACTTC
TRBV29-1	.	TRBJ2-7	.	CSVGPGSGGGLYF	.
TRBV19	.	TRBJ1-1	.	CATSQNTEAFF	TGTGCCACCTCACAGAACACTGAAGCTTTCTTT
TRBV2	.	TRBJ1-1	.	CASNLRSGAEAFF	TGTGCCAGCAATTTGAGGTCGGGGGCTGAAGCTTTCTTT
TRBV30	.	TRBJ1-1	TRBD1	CAWSLWTGPTEAFF	TGTGCCTGGAGCCTGTGGACAGGGCCCACTGAAGCTTTCTTT
TRBV28	.	TRBJ2-1	.	CASSLGQTPEQFF	TGTGCCAGCAGTTTAGGACAGACGCCAGAGCAGTTCTTC
TRBV7-2	.	TRBJ2-7	TRBD2	CASAGGTSGTYEQYF	TGTGCCAGCGCAGGGGGGACTAGCGGAACCTACGAGCAGTACTTC
TRBV27	.	TRBJ1-1	.	CASSSGMNTEAFF	TGTGCCAGCAGTAGCGGAATGAACACTGAAGCTTTCTTT
TRBV18	.	TRBJ1-3	.	CASSPFRDYGNTIYF	TGTGCCAGCTCACCCTTCCGGGACTACGGAAACACCATATATTTT
TRBV4-1	.	TRBJ2-1	TRBD1	CASSQEGQWSDEQFF	TGCGCCAGCAGCCAAGAGGGACAGTGGTCCGATGAGCAGTTCTTC
TRBV15	once	TRBJ1-6	.	CATRETVNSPLHF	TGTGCCACCAGGGAGACAGTGAATTCACCCCTCCACTTT
TRBV6-5	.	TRBJ1-6	.	CASSLDDRDSPLHF	TGTGCCAGCAGCCTGGATGACCGGGATTCACCCCTCCACTTT
TRBV2	.	TRBJ2-3	TRBD2	CASSEALRFVAGVGPHTDTQYF	TGTGCCAGCAGTGAAGCGCTTCGATTCGTGGCGGGGGTCGGTCCTCACACAGATACGCAGTATTTT
TRBV5-4	.	TRBJ2-1	TRBD1	CASSLQGPIYNEQFF	TGTGCCAGCAGCTTACAGGGGCCTATCTACAATGAGCAGTTCTTC
TRBV6-6	.	TRBJ2-7	TRBD1	CASSRTGGGEQYF	TGTGCCAGCAGCCGCACAGGGGGCGGCGAGCAGTACTTC
TRBV10-3	.	TRBJ2-7	.	CAIRLQGDSYEQYF	TGTGCCATCAGGCTACAGGGTGACTCCTACGAGCAGTACTTC
TRBV9	.	TRBJ2-3	.	CASSAQRAADTQYF	TGTGCCAGCAGCGCACAGCGGGCCGCAGATACGCAGTATTTT
TRBV5-4	.	TRBJ2-5	.	CASSPGTSPQETQYF	TGTGCCAGCAGCCCCGGGACTTCACCTCAAGAGACCCAGTACTTC
TRBV19	.	TRBJ2-1	.	CASKEAQYNEQFF	TGTGCCAGTAAGGAGGCCCAATACAATGAGCAGTTCTTC
TRBV25-1	.	TRBJ1-2	.	CASSGLYYGYTF	TGTGCCAGCAGTGGTCTGTACTATGGCTACACCTTC
TRBV7-2	.	TRBJ2-7	TRBD1	CASTPDRGPYEQYF	TGTGCCAGCACCCCAGACAGGGGCCCGTACGAGCAGTACTTC
TRBV2	.	TRBJ1-6	.	CASSDVHVAPYNSPLHF	TGTGCCAGCAGTGATGTTCATGTCGCGCCCTATAATTCACCCCTCCACTTT
TRBV10-3	.	TRBJ2-2	TRBD1	CAISVGTGSGELFF	TGTGCCATCAGTGTAGGGACAGGCAGCGGGGAGCTGTTTTTT
TRBV19	few	TRBJ2-1	TRBD2	CASSIGGGSSWNEQFF	TGTGCCAGTAGTATAGGGGGCGGGAGCAGCTGGAATGAGCAGTTCTTC
TRBV9	.	TRBJ2-7	TRBD1	CASSPRTGILDEQYF	TGTGCCAGCAGCCCCCGGACAGGGATCCTGGACGAGCAGTACTTC